This TCR beta chain comes out of a study of cytomegalovirus exposure and HLA in healthy donors (dated by TCRdb to the late 2010s). A note on the overall study: According to a later analysis, one platform produced both the roughly 130 validation repertoires and the 666 repertoires of the first cohort. The study combined high-throughput TCR immunosequencing, statistical association of individual TCRs with disease status, and machine learning to predict cytomegalovirus infection status. The study was designed to test whether signatures of past pathogen exposure could be identified by cataloging public T cell receptors. Besides the first cohort of approximately 710 subjects, a separate validation cohort made up of 120 or so different subjects was used.

With respect to this clone: Its binding antigen is unknown. There are no base qualities to consult, and no much larger clone falls within one base.

Compared with germline, V lacks 5 bases and J lacks 2 bases; bases without a gene match: 2. The germline V gene supplies CDR1 SGHVS and CDR2 FQNEAQ. The CDR3 holds 13 amino acids from the cysteine to the phenylalanine. Only the CDR3 DNA is retained, 39 bases long and in frame from the first base. Separate from the roughly 700-subject first cohort, the validation cohort of 120 subjects was the group to which the donors belonged. Overall study outcomes, separate from this receptor: According to the authors, the approach could potentially be generalized to other disease states and immunological phenotypes. The classifier was reported to diagnose cytomegalovirus status with high specificity and sensitivity in both the original and validation cohorts. A later analysis found that TCRs clustered in the first cohort also tended to co-occur in the 110 or so validation repertoires, with approximately 95% of cluster scores above 0. Most TCR sequences were observed very rarely across donors, whereas some public TCRs were present in many individuals. In the study, some 160 TCR beta chains were listed as associated with cytomegalovirus. The validation cohort had no HLA typing available for a later analysis, so co-occurrence within that cohort was assessed over all 110 or so repertoires. In vitro tests confirmed that a few of the cytomegalovirus-associated TCR beta chains recognize cytomegalovirus antigens.

Libraries were made using the immunoSEQ multiplex PCR assay. On the study's bioinformatics: A statistical classification framework was built to diagnose cytomegalovirus status from the catalog of TCR beta chain sequences. TCRdb carries this immuneACCESS record with in-frame sequences only. Its versions omit some clonotypes, under half of them owing to an unresolved V gene in the studies checked, with the rest unexplained. Clone size and the V and J calls come from that table; the DNA yielded D and trimming. Counted in this sample were under 250,000 clones; roughly three quarters of them appeared once. The ten top clones hold 0.95% to 1.5% of the sample.

The V and J segments used are TRBV7-8 and TRBJ2-7, with TRBD2 identical over 8 junction bases. The TCR sequence derives from a woman aged 25 to 45 in good health and CMV-seronegative. Material for sequencing was PBMCs. The CDR3 region reads CASSKTSAYEQYF. The base sequence is TGTGCCAGCAGCAAGACTAGCGCCTACGAGCAGTACTTC. The reference TRBV7-8 and TRBJ2-7 proteins fill in what lies around the CDR3, so the full variable domain reads GAGVSQSPRYKVAKRGQDVALRCDPISGHVSLFWYQQALGQGPEFLTYFQNEAQLDKSGLPSDRFFAERPEGSVSTLKIQRTQQEDSAVYLCASSKTSAYEQYFGPGTRLTVT.